The T cell receptor beta chain under discussion was sequenced for a study of blood T cells in healthy people across ages. General observations from the study: Researchers report that TCR beta diversity correlated strongly with naive T cell percentage. Both higher diversity and more naive CD4+ cells marked long-lived donors when set against aged donors.

This clonotype has ten or more counts. Its target is not known. Roughly 10 milliliters of peripheral blood were drawn from each donor. After removal of 5 bases from V and 6 bases from J, the junction contained 10 bases not matched to a gene. The CDR3 is 15 residues long. Germline assignment: CDR1 DFQATT and CDR2 SNEGSKA (reference sequence). With a J-beta primer mix and a sample-barcoded 5' primer, a second PCR ran about 7 to 11 cycles. TCRdb redid the calling of the 5' RACE reads with MiXCR, one entry per CDR3 protein. The data hold hundreds of thousands of distinct CDR3 sequences, with approximately 30% observed a single time.

The genes are TRBV20-1 and TRBJ2-1; 10 bases line up with TRBD2. This TCR came from a woman aged 80 or over in good health. Material: blood. CDR3 loop: CSAPRQRGGFNEQFF. The CDR3 coding sequence is TGCAGTGCTCCCCGACAGCGGGGGGGTTTCAATGAGCAGTTCTTC.